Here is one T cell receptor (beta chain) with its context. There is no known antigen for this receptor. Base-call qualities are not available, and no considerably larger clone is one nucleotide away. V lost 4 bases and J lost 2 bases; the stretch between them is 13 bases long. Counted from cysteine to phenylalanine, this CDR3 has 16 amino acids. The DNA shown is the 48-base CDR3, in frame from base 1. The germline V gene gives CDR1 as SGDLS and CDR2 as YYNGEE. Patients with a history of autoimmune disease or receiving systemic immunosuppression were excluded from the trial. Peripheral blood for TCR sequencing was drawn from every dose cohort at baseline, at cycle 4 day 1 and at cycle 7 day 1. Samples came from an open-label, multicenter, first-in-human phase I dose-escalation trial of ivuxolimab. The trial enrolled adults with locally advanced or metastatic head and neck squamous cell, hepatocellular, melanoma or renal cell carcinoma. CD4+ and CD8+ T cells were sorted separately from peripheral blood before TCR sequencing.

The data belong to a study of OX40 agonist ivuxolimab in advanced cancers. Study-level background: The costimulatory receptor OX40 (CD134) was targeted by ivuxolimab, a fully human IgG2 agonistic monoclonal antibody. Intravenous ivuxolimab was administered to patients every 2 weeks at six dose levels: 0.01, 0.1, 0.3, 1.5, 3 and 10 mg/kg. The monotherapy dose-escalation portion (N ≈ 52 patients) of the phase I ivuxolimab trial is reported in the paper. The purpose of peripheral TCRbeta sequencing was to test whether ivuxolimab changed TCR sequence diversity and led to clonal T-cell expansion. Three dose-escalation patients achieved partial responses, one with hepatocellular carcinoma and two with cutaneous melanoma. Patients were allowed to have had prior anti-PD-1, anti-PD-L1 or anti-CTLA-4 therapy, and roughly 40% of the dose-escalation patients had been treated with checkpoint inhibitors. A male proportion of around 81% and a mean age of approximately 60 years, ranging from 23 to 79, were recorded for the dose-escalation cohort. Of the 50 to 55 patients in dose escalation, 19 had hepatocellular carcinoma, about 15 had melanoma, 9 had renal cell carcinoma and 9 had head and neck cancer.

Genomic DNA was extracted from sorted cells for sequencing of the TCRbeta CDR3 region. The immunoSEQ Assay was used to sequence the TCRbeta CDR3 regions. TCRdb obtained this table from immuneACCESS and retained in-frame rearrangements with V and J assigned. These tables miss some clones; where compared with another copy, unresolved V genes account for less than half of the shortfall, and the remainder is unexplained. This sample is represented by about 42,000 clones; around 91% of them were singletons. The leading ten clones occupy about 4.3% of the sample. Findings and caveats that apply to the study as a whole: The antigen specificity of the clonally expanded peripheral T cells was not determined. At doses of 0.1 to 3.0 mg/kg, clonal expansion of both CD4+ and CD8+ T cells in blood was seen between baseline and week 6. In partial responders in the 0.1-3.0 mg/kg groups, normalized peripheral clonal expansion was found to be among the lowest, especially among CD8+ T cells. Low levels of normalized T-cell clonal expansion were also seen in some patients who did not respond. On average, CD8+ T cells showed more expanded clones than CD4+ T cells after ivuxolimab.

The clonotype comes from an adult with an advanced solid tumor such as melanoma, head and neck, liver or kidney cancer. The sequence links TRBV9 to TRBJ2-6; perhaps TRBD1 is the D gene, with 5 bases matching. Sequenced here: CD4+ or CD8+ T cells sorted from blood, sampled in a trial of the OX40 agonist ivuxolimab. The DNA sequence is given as TGTGCCAGCAGCCAGGGCTCGGTTGCTGGGGCCAACGTCCTGACTTTC. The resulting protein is CASSQGSVAGANVLTF.